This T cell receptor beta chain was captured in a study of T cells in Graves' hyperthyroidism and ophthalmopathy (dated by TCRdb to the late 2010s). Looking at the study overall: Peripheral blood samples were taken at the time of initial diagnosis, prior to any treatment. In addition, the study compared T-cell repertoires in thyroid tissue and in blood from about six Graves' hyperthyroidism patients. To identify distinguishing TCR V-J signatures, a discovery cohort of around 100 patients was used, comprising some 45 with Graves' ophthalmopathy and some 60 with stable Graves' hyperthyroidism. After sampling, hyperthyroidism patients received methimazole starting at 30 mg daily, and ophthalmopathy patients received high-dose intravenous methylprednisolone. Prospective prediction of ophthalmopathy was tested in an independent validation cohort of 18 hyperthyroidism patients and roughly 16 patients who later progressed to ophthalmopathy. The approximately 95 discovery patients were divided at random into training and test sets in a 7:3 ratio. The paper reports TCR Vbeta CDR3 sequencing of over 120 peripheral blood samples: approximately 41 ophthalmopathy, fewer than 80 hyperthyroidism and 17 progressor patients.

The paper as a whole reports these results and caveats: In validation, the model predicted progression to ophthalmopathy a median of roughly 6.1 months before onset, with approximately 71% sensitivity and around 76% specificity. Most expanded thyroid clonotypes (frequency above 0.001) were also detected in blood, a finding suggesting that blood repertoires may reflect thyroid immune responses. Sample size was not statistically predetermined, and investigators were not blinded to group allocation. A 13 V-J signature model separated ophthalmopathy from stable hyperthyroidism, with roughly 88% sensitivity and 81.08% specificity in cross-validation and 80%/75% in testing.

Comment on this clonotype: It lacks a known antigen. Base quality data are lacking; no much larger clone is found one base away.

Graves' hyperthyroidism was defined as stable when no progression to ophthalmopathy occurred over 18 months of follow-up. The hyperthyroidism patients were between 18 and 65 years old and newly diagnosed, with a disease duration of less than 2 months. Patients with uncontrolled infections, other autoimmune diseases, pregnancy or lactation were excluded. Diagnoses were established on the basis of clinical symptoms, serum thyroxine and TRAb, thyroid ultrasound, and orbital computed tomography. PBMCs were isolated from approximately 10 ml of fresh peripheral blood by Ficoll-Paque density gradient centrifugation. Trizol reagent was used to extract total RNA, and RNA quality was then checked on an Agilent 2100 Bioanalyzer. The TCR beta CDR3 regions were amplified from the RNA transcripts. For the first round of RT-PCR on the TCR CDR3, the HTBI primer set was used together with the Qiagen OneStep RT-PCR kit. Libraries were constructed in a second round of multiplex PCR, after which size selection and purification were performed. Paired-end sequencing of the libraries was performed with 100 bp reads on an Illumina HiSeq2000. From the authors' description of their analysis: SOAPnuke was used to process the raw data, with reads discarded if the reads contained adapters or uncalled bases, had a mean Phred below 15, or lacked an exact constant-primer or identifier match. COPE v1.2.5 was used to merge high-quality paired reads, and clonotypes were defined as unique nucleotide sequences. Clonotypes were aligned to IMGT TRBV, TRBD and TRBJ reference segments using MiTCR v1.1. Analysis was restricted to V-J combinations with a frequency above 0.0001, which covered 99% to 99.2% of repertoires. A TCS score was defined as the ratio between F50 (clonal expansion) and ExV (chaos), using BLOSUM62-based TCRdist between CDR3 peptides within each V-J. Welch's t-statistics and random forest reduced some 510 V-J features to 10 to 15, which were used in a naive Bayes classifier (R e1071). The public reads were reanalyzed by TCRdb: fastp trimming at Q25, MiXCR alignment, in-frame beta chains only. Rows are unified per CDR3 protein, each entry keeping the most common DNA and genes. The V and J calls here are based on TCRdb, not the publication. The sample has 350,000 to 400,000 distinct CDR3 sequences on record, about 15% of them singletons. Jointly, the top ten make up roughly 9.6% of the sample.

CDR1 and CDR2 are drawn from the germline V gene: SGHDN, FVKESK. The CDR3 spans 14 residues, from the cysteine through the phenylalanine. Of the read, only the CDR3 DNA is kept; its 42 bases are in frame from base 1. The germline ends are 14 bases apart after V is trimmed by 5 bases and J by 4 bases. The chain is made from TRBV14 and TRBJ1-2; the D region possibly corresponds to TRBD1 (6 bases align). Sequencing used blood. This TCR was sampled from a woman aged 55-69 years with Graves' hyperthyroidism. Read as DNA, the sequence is TGTGCCAGCAGCTCGCAGGTCAGGGGCTATGGCTACACCTTC. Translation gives CASSSQVRGYGYTF.